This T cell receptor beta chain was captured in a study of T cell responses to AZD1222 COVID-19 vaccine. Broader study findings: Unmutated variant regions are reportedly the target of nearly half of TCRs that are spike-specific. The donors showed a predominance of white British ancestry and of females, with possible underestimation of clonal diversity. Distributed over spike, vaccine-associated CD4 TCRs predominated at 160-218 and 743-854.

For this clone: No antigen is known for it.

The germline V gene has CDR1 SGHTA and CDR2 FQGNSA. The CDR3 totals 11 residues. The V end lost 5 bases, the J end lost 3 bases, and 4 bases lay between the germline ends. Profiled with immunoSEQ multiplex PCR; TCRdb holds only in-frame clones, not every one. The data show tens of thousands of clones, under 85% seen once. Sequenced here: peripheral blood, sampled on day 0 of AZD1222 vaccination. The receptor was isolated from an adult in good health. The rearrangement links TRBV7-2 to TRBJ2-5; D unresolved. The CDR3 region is CASSKEETQYF. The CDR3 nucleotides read TGTGCCAGCAGCAAGGAAGAGACCCAGTACTTC.